The present TCR beta chain was sequenced within a study of CD8 T cells in Susac syndrome (dated by TCRdb to 2018 to 2020). With regard to the full study: Repertoire sequencing was used to test whether CD8+ T cell activation and differentiation in Susac syndrome was antigen driven. Overall study outcomes, separate from this receptor: The TCR sequencing and HLA analysis was acknowledged to have included a relatively small number of individuals.

Peripheral blood CD8+ and CD4+ T cells from healthy donors, Susac syndrome patients and multiple sclerosis patients were profiled by high-throughput TCR beta sequencing. Healthy donors were age- and sex-matched controls. Bulk CD8+ and CD4+ T cells were purified magnetically by negative isolation, whereas CD8+ TEMRA cells were enriched by FACS. Blood was collected in EDTA tubes and processed within 24 hours, with PBMCs isolated through density gradient centrifugation. PBMCs intended for TCR sequencing were cryopreserved in liquid nitrogen and thawed later in a water bath at 37 degrees C. A purity of at least 90% was achieved for sorted or isolated CD4+, CD8+ and CD8+ TEMRA cells. CDR3 length: 13 amino acids, cysteine to phenylalanine. The CDR3 DNA has 39 bases and is translated from base 1. V loses 7 bases at its end and J loses 4 bases; junction bases beyond the gene matches: 4. CDR1 is given as KGHDR and CDR2 as SFDVKD, both from the germline V gene.

RNA was extracted with the RNeasy kit and 0.5 to 1 ug was reverse transcribed using random hexamers. TCR beta CDR3 regions were amplified with the immunoSEQ multiplex PCR assay covering 54 Vbeta and 13 Jbeta segments. PCR amplification bias was corrected using a synthetic template baseline for primer optimization and computational correction. The original methods were these. Only productive sequences were kept, with reads annotated to V, D and J genes according to IMGT and analyzed in immunoSEQ Analyzer. Clonality was calculated as one minus the Shannon entropy normalized by log2 of the number of productive unique sequences. Public and private clones were assessed among the 100 most prevalent clones of each patient and control. Susac-specific clones were defined as absent from healthy and MS cohorts, about 1,000 published viral clones and other ImmuneACCESS disease sequences. TCRdb reran the public reads through fastp at Q25 and MiXCR, keeping productive beta chains. CDR3 protein duplicates are merged, each entry listing the most common genes and DNA. TCRdb's processing, not the authors', yielded these V and J calls. This sample has about 160,000 distinct CDR3 sequences in its table, and roughly 94% of those were observed once. Around 0.087% of the sample is in the top ten clones.

Details on this clonotype: Its antigen specificity is not known. No much larger clonotype is one base removed from it; base qualities were not supplied.

The specimen was CD4+ T cells from PBMCs. The receptor's source is a human donor in good health. The chain was built from TRBV24-1 and TRBJ2-5, and TRBD1 aligns with 8 junction nucleotides. CDR3 sequence: CATRGQGAETQYF. The DNA is as follows: TGTGCCACCAGGGGGCAGGGGGCAGAGACCCAGTACTTC.